The 24 T cell receptor beta chains presented below share a single source sample, sequenced in a study of blood T cell repertoires in COVID-19. Profiling relied on immunoSEQ multiplex PCR, and the TCRdb table lists in-frame clones only, not all of them. The sample gives roughly 220,000 clones, less than 90% of which show up once; roughly 4.6% is in the top ten. The sample was peripheral blood. All receptors derive from a woman aged 55-70 years who had recovered from COVID-19.

This rearrangement joins TRBV14 to TRBJ2-7; no definite D call. The CDR3 runs 14 residues. Trimming took off 0 bases at V and 0 bases at J, with 6 bases between the two ends. Per the germline V gene, CDR1 is SGHDN and CDR2 is FVKESK. The CDR3 DNA reads as TGTGCCAGCAGCCAAGATATGAGCTCCTACGAGCAGTACTTC. As protein: CASSQDMSSYEQYF.

The chain recombines TRBV7-6 with TRBJ1-1; D is unclear. V shed 1 base and J shed 1 base, with 4 bases lying between them. Germline values: CDR1 SGHVS, CDR2 FNYEAQ. The CDR3 sequence is 13 residues long. CDR3 in DNA: TGTGCCAGCAGCTTAGTTCAGAACACTGAAGCTTTCTTT. Residues: CASSLVQNTEAFF.

The J gene is TRBJ1-2, the V gene TRBV25-1, with D possibly being TRBD1 (5 bases). This CDR3 has 13 residues. CDR1 and CDR2 from the germline V gene are MGHDK and SYGVNS. Trimming removed 5 bases at V and 4 bases at J, with 11 bases between. The CDR3 bases are TGTGCCAGCAGTCGTAGGGGATCCTATGGCTACACCTTC. Translating gives CASSRRGSYGYTF.

This chain joins TRBV15 and TRBJ2-3; D might be TRBD2 (7 bases). Germline CDR1 is LNHNV and CDR2 is YYDKDF (reference sequence). The CDR3 covers 15 residues. The V end was cut by 1 base, the J end by 5 bases, with 13 bases between. CDR3 in amino acids: CATSRGRGAGDTQYF. The CDR3 coding sequence is TGTGCCACCAGCAGAGGACGGGGGGCAGGAGATACGCAGTATTTT.

The rearrangement uses TRBV19 and TRBJ2-1, with 11 bases matching TRBD2. Germline V gene lookup returns CDR1 LNHDA and CDR2 SQIVND (reference sequence). CDR3 length: 16 residues. The V gene end was trimmed by 4 bases and the J gene end by 7 bases; junction bases not matched to a gene: 9. The CDR3 DNA sequence: TGTGCCAGTAGTACTAGGACTAGCGGGTTTCGGAATGAGCAGTTCTTC. Translated, it gives CASSTRTSGFRNEQFF.

The CDR3 bases are TGTGCCAGCAGCTTTACCAGGCCCAGCTCCTACGAGCAGTACTTC. It translates to CASSFTRPSSYEQYF. The chain links TRBV5-5 to TRBJ2-7; D is uncertain. Trimming shortened V by 2 bases and J by 0 bases, and 12 bases separated the two germline ends. Germline CDR1 reads SGHKS; CDR2 reads YYEKEE (reference sequence). This CDR3 has 15 residues.

V is TRBV3-1 (or the pseudogene TRBV3-2) and J is TRBJ1-5, with 7 bases matching TRBD1. The CDR3 runs 15 residues. From germline, CDR1 is LGHDT and CDR2 YNNKEL (reference sequence). With V trimmed by 3 bases and J by 2 bases, 4 bases remained unmatched. CDR3 sequence (DNA): TGTGCCAGCAGCCAGGCTACAGGGGGCAATCAGCCCCAGCATTTT. Translating it yields CASSQATGGNQPQHF.

The J gene is TRBJ1-6, the V gene TRBV4-2, with D perhaps TRBD1 (6 bases). The CDR3 extends over 16 amino acids. V dropped 0 bases and J dropped 4 bases, with 10 bases sitting between them. CDR1 and CDR2 from the germline V gene are LGHNA and YNFKEQ. CDR3 bases: TGTGCCAGCAGCCAAGAAAGGGGGGGTTATAATTCACCCCTCCACTTT. It codes for CASSQERGGYNSPLHF.

The chain links TRBV7-3 to TRBJ1-1; D unclear. Trimming took 2 bases from V and 3 from J, leaving 10 bases between them. Germline CDR1 and CDR2: SGHTA and FQGTGA. This CDR3 spans 14 amino acids. CDR3 region: CASSLYERDTEAFF. In DNA, the CDR3 is TGTGCCAGCAGCTTATATGAAAGAGACACTGAAGCTTTCTTT.

This clone was seen only once. The genes are TRBV5-1 and TRBJ2-5, with 8 bases lining up with TRBD1. Looked up from germline, CDR1 is SGHRS and CDR2 is YFSETQ. CDR3 length: 16 residues. With 1 base clipped from V and 2 bases from J, the junction kept 7 bases outside the gene matches. The CDR3 DNA is TGCGCCAGCAGCTTGCAGGGGGCTCTTTCTCAAGAGACCCAGTACTTC. Amino acid sequence: CASSLQGALSQETQYF.

The chain recombines TRBV14 with TRBJ2-7; TRBD2 matches 12 bases. Trimming took 5 bases from V and 10 from J; bases not matched to a gene: 9. Per the germline V gene, CDR1 is SGHDN and CDR2 is FVKESK. This CDR3 has 14 amino acids. The CDR3: CASSKGLAGRPQYF. In DNA form, the CDR3 reads TGTGCCAGCAGCAAAGGACTAGCGGGGAGACCTCAGTACTTC.

This chain links TRBV2 with TRBJ2-7; tentative D call: TRBD2 (5 bases). The V gene's germline CDR1 is SNHLY and CDR2 FYNNEI. The V end was cut by 11 bases, the J end by 5 bases, with 22 bases between. The CDR3 runs to 14 residues. The chain's CDR3 is CAGEPGIPVHEQYF. In DNA, the CDR3 is TGTGCCGGGGAACCGGGAATACCCGTTCACGAGCAGTACTTC.

The chain has TRBV19 and TRBJ2-7; 8 bases are shared with TRBD1. This CDR3 is built from 14 residues. The germline V gene encodes CDR1 LNHDA and CDR2 SQIVND (reference sequence). The J segment lost 5 bases and the V segment lost 5 bases, leaving 8 bases of the junction unmatched. CDR3 DNA sequence: TGTGCCAGTAGTCTAGGACAGGGTAGGGACGAGCAGTACTTC. Protein sequence: CASSLGQGRDEQYF.

This clone was picked up a small number of times. The gene calls are TRBV5-6 and TRBJ2-2, with D perhaps TRBD2 (5 bases). The CDR3 totals 13 residues. In germline, CDR1 is SGHDT, CDR2 YYEEEE. V lost 4 bases and J 8 bases, leaving 12 bases between the germline ends. In nucleotides, the CDR3 is TGTGCCAGCAGCCCCCTAGCTTATGGGGAGCTGTTTTTT. The encoded protein is CASSPLAYGELFF. Based on the CDR3 plus reference TRBV5-6 and TRBJ2-2, the full variable domain is DAGVTQSPTHLIKTRGQQVTLRCSPKSGHDTVSWYQQALGQGPQFIFQYYEEEERQRGNFPDRFSGHQFPNYSSELNVNALLLGDSALYLCASSPLAYGELFFGEGSRLTVL.

Worth noting for this clone: A much larger clone lies one base from this, so it may be a read error. The chain links TRBV12-3 or TRBV12-4 to TRBJ1-1; TRBD1 matches 7 bases. V was pared by 6 bases and J by 1 base, with 2 bases of the junction left unmatched. This CDR3 spans 13 amino acids. Written as DNA, the CDR3 is TGTGCCAGCAGCTGGACAGGGAACACTGAAGCTTTCTTT. Translating gives CASSWTGNTEAFF.

This clone showed up just once. V and J are TRBV5-1 and TRBJ2-5; D not certain. V was pared by 4 bases and J by 3 bases, with 7 bases between. The CDR3 consists of 12 residues. Germline CDR1 reads SGHRS; CDR2 reads YFSETQ. The CDR3: CASSTVKETQYF. The CDR3 DNA sequence: TGCGCCAGCAGCACGGTAAAAGAGACCCAGTACTTC.

The genes are TRBV4-1 and TRBJ2-3; possible D gene TRBD2, 6 bases. Germline V CDR1 and CDR2: MGHRA, YSYEKL. V gave up 3 bases and J gave up 0 bases, with 22 bases separating them. The CDR3 covers 19 residues. The CDR3: CASSQGWGGGTSSTDTQYF. In DNA form, the CDR3 reads TGCGCCAGCAGCCAGGGGTGGGGAGGTGGCACGAGTAGCACAGATACGCAGTATTTT.

The rearrangement uses TRBV6-5 and TRBJ2-1; maybe TRBD2 (5 bases). Germline CDR1 is MNHEY and CDR2 is SVGAGI. There are 14 residues in the CDR3. The V gene lost 8 bases and the J gene lost 4 bases, with 15 bases spanning the gap. CDR3 in DNA: TGTGCCAGCTGGCGCGGGTTCGTGTACAATGAGCAGTTCTTC. Translating it yields CASWRGFVYNEQFF.

Notes on this clone: This sample also contains other DNA sequences that code for the same CDR3. The V gene is TRBV25-1, the J gene TRBJ2-1; weak D call: TRBD1 (7 bases). Germline V gene sequence: CDR1 MGHDK, CDR2 SYGVNS. Trimming shortened V by 3 bases and J by 8 bases, and 14 bases separated the two germline ends. The CDR3 extends over 14 amino acids. The CDR3 sequence: CASSEIQGGDEQFF. The CDR3 DNA is TGTGCCAGCAGTGAGATCCAGGGGGGCGATGAGCAGTTCTTC.

The chain joins TRBV2 to TRBJ2-2, with D unclear. Trimming removed 6 bases from V and 7 bases from J, with 12 bases in between. The germline CDR1 and CDR2 sequences are SNHLY and FYNNEI. The CDR3 has 13 amino acids. CDR3 bases: TGTGCCAGCAGGAACAATGGTTACGGGGAGCTGTTTTTT. Translation gives CASRNNGYGELFF.

J is TRBJ2-7 and V is TRBV10-3; tentatively, D is TRBD1 (6 bases). The CDR3 has 15 amino acids. Trimming pared 4 bases from V and 0 bases from J, leaving 13 bases between. CDR1 is ENHRY and CDR2 is SYGVKD in the germline V gene. The CDR3 reads CAISGSTGSSYEQYF. CDR3 sequence (DNA): TGTGCCATCAGTGGCTCGACAGGCAGCTCCTACGAGCAGTACTTC.

The V call is TRBV27, the J call TRBJ1-1; D remains ambiguous. Trimming pared 8 bases from V and 2 bases from J, leaving 18 bases between. Germline CDR1 and CDR2: MNHEY and SMNVEV (reference sequence). The CDR3 totals 15 residues. This CDR3 reads CASASAGTLNTEAFF. CDR3 nucleotide sequence: TGTGCCAGCGCCTCCGCAGGAACTTTAAACACTGAAGCTTTCTTT.

The CDR3 protein is CASSLPHGGTEAFF. In DNA, the CDR3 is TGTGCCAGCAGTCTACCGCACGGGGGTACTGAAGCTTTCTTT. This chain uses TRBV7-9 with TRBJ1-1, with D perhaps TRBD1 (5 bases). The CDR3 is made up of 14 amino acids. Germline V gene lookup returns CDR1 SEHNR and CDR2 FQNEAQ (reference sequence). V lost 6 bases to trimming and J lost 5 bases, with 16 bases between them. Supplemented by reference TRBV7-9 and TRBJ1-1, the full variable domain reads DTGVSQNPRHKITKRGQNVTFRCDPISEHNRLYWYRQTLGQGPEFLTYFQNEAQLEKSRLLSDRFSAERPKGSFSTLEIQRTEQGDSAMYLCASSLPHGGTEAFFGQGTRLTVV.

The gene calls are TRBV30 and TRBJ1-5, with 8 bases matching TRBD1. V gave up 3 bases and J gave up 9 bases; unmatched junction bases: 10. The CDR3 loop spans 14 amino acids. The germline V gene has CDR1 GTSNPN and CDR2 SVGIG (reference sequence). The chain's CDR3 is CAWSGQGLPGPQHF. The CDR3 DNA is TGTGCCTGGAGCGGACAGGGACTCCCAGGGCCCCAGCATTTT.